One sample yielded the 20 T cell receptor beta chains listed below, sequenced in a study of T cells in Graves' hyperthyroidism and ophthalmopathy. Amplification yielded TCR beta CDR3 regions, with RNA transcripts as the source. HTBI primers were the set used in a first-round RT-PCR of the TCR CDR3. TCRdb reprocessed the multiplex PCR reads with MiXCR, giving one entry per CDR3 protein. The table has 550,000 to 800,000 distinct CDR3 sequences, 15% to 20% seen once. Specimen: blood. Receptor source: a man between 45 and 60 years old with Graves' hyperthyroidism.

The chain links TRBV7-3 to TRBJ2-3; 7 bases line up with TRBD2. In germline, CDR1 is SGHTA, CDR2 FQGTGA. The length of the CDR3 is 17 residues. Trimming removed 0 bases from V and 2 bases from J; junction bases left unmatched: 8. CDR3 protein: CASSLTGGLAVTDTQYF. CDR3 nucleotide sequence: TGTGCCAGCAGCTTAACTGGCGGGCTAGCGGTCACAGATACGCAGTATTTT.

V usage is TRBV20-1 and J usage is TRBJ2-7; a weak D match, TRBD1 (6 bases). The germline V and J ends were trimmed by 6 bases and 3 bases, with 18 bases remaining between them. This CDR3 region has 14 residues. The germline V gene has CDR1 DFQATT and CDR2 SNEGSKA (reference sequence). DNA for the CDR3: TGCAGTGCAAACAGGGCAGCCACAGACTACGAGCAGTACTTC. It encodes CSANRAATDYEQYF.

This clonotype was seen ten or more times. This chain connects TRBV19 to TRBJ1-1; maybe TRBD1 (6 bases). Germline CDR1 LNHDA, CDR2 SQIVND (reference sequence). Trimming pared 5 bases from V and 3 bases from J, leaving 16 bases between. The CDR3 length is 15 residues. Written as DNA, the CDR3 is TGTGCCAGTAGTCAGGGGACGAGTGACGACACTGAAGCTTTCTTT. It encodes CASSQGTSDDTEAFF.

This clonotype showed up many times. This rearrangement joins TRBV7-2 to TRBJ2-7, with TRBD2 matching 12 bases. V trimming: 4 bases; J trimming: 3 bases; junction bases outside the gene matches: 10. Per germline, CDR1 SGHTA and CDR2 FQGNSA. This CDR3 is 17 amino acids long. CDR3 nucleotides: TGTGCCAGCAGCTCCGTGGCTAGCGGGAGGGCCTTCTACGAGCAGTACTTC. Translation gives CASSSVASGRAFYEQYF.

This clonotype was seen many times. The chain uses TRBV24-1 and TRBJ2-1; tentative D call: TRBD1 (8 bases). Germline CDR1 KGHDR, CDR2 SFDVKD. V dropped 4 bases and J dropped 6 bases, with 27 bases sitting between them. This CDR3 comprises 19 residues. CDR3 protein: CATSDPVPRMNRGGNEQFF. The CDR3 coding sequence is TGTGCCACCAGTGACCCCGTCCCCCGTATGAACAGGGGGGGCAATGAGCAGTTCTTC.

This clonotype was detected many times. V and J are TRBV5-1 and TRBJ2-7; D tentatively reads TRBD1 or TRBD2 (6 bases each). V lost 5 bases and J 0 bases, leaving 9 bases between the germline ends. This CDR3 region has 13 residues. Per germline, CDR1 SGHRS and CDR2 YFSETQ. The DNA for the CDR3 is TGCGCCAGCAGAGGGGGGAACTCCTACGAGCAGTACTTC. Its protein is CASRGGNSYEQYF.

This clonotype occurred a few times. CDR3 in amino acids: CASSPLLREGTGELFF. CDR3 DNA sequence: TGTGCCAGCAGCCCTCTTTTACGGGAGGGGACCGGGGAGCTGTTTTTT. The chain has TRBV7-6 and TRBJ2-2, with TRBD2 identical over 8 bases. This CDR3 is built from 16 residues. The V gene end was trimmed by 5 bases and the J gene end by 5 bases; junction bases not matched to a gene: 10. The germline V gene encodes CDR1 SGHVS and CDR2 FNYEAQ.

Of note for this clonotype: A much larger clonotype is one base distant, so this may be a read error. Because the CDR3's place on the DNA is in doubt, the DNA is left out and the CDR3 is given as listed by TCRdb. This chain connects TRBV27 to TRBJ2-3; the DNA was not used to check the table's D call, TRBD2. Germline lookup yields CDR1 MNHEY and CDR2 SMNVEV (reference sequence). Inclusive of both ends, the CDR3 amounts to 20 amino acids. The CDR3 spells CASSSSTSGRVGIGTDTQCF.

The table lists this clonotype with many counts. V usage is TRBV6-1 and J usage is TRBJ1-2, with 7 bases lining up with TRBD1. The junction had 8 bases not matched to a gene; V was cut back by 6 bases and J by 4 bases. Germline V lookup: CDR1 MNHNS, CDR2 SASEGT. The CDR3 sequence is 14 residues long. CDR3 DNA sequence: TGTGCCAGCAGCCCCGACAGGGCTGCCTATGGCTACACCTTC. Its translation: CASSPDRAAYGYTF.

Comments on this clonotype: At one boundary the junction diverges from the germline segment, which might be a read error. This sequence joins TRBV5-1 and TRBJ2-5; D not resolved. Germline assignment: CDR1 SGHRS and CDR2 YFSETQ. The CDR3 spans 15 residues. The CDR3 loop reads CASSFGTKYQKTQYF. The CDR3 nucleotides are TGCGCCAGCAGCTTTGGCACAAAGTACCAAAAGACCCAGTACTTC.

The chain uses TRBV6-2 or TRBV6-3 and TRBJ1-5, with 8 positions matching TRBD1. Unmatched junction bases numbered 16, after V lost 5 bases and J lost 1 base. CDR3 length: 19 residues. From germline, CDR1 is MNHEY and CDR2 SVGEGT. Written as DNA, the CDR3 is TGTGCCAGCAGTCCGACCCGGGACAGGAGTGTAATAAGCAATCAGCCCCAGCATTTT. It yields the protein CASSPTRDRSVISNQPQHF.

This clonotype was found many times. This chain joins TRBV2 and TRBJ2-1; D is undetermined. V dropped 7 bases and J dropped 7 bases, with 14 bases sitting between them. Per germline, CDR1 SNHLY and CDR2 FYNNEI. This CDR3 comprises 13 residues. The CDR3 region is CASNPLGGNEQFF. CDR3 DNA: TGTGCCAGCAACCCCCTAGGTGGGAATGAGCAGTTCTTC.

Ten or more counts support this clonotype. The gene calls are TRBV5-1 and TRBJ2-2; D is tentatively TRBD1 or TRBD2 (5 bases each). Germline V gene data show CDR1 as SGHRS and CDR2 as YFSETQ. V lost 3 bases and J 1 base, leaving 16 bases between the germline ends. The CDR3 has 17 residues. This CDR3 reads CASSSGLFALNTGELFF. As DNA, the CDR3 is TGCGCCAGCAGCTCGGGGCTCTTTGCGTTGAACACCGGGGAGCTGTTTTTT.

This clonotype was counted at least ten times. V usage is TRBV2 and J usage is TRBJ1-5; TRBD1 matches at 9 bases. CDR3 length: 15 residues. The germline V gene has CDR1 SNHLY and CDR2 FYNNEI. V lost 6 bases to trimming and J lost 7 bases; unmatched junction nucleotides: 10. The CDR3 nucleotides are TGTGCCAGCAGGGCACCGGGACAGGGAATCCAGCCCCAGCATTTT. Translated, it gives CASRAPGQGIQPQHF.

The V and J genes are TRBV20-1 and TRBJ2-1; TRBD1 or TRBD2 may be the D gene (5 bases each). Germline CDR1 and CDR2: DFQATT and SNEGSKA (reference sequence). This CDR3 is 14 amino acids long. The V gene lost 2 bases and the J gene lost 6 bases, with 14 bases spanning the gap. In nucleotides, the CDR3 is TGCAGTGCTAGAAGGGACCTGGCGGGCAATGAGCAGTTCTTC. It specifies CSARRDLAGNEQFF.

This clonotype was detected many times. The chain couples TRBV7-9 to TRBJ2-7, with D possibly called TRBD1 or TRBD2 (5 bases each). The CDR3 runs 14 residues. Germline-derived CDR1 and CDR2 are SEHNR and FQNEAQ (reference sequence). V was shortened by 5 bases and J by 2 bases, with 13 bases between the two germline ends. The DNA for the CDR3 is TGTGCCAGCAGCCGCTGGGACCGCACCTACGAGCAGTACTTC. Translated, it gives CASSRWDRTYEQYF.

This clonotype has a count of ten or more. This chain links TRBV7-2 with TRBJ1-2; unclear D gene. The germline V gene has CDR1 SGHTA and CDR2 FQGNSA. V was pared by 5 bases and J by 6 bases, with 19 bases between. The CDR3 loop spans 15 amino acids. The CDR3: CASSPGKGMSHGYTF. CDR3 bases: TGTGCCAGCAGCCCAGGAAAAGGGATGAGCCATGGCTACACCTTC.

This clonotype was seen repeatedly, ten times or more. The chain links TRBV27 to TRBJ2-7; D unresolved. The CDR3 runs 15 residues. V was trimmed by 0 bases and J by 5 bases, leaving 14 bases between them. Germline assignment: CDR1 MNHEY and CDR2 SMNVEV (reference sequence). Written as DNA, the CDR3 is TGTGCCAGCAGTTTATCGAATCCAACCGCCCACGAGCAGTACTTC. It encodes CASSLSNPTAHEQYF.

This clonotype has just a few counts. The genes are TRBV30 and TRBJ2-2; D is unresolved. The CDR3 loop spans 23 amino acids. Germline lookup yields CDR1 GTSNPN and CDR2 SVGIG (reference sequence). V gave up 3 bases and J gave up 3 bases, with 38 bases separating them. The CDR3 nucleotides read TGTGCCTGGAGCAGTAATACTCTTTCTAGTCACACTCGACGGACCCTGTACACCGGGGAGCTGTTTTTT. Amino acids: CAWSSNTLSSHTRRTLYTGELFF.

This chain's CDR3 is CASRGPGSTGELFF. As DNA, the CDR3 is TGTGCCAGCCGAGGGCCTGGGAGCACCGGGGAGCTGTTTTTT. The chain couples TRBV19 to TRBJ2-2; possible D gene TRBD2, 5 bases. V gave up 9 bases and J gave up 4 bases, with 15 bases separating them. Germline CDR1 LNHDA, CDR2 SQIVND (reference sequence). This CDR3 has 14 residues.